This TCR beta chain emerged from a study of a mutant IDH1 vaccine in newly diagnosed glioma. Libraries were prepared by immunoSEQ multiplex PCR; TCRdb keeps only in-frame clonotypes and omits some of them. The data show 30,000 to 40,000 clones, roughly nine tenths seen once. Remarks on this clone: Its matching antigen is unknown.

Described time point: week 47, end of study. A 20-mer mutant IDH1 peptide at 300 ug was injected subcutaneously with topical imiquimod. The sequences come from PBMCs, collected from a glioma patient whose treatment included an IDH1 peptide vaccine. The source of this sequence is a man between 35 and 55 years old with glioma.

CDR3 nucleotide sequence: TGCGCCAGCAGCCAGGTAAAGGCCACTAATGAAAAACTGTTTTTT. It is translated as CASSQVKATNEKLFF. The V call is TRBV4-1, the J call TRBJ1-4, with D uncertain. The CDR3 sequence is 15 residues long. Deletions cut 3 bases from V and 2 bases from J, with 10 bases between. The germline CDR1 and CDR2 sequences are MGHRA and YSYEKL.